This T cell receptor (beta chain) was identified during a study of shared clonotypes between healthy human individuals. Replicate sorted-subset PCRs were loaded with around 200 ng DNA, 30,000 to 35,000 T cell genomes. The protocol was immunoSEQ multiplex PCR, while the TCRdb copy is restricted to in-frame clones and leaves out a portion. The table lists hundreds of thousands of clones, about two thirds of them singletons, with around 1.8% in the top ten. Looked up from germline, CDR1 is SGHNT and CDR2 is YYREEE (reference sequence). The germline V and J ends were trimmed by 4 bases and 1 base, with 11 bases remaining between them. The CDR3 sequence is 14 residues long. The table lists this clone with a count of one. The antigen remains unidentified. Study outcomes and limitations: Clonotypes shared by all four donors outscored non-shared clonotypes in generation probability. Rarefaction indicated that sorted-subset sequencing remained incomplete although depth was large.

In the CD4+ fraction, cells were divided into CD45RA+ naive and CD45RA-negative memory subsets. This clonotype was sampled from a woman in her 30s in good health. The specimen was memory CD4+ T cells sorted from blood. Stated subset: CD45RA-negative fraction. The rearrangement links TRBV5-4 to TRBJ1-1; no firm D call. The CDR3 DNA is TGTGCCAGCAGCCGACAAGACACGAACACTGAAGCTTTCTTT. It yields the protein CASSRQDTNTEAFF.